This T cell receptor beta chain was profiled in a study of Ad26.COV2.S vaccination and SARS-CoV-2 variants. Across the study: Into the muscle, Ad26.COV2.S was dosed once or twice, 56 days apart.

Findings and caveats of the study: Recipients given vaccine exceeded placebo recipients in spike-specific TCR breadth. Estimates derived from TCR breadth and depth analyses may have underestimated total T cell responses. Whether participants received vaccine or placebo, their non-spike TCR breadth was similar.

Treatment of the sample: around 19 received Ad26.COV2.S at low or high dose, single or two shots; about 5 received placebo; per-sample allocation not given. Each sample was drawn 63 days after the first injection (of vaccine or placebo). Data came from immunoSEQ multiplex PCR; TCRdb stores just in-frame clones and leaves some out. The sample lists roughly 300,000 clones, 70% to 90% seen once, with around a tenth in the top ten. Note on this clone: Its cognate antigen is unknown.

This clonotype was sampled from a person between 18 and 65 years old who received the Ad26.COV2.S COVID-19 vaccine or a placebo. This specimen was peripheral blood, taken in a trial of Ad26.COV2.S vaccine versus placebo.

The CDR3 nucleotides are TGTGCCAGTAGTACCGCGGATACGGGGAACACTGAAGCTTTCTTT. Translated, it gives CASSTADTGNTEAFF. The rearrangement uses TRBV19 and TRBJ1-1, with D unresolved. Per germline, CDR1 LNHDA and CDR2 SQIVND (reference sequence). This CDR3 comprises 15 residues. Trimming left V 4 bases short and J 1 base short, with 13 bases between.